A selection of T cell receptor beta chains follows, all from one sample in a study of shared clonotypes between healthy human individuals. The protocol was immunoSEQ multiplex PCR, while the TCRdb copy is restricted to in-frame clones and leaves out a portion. The profile covers hundreds of thousands of clones, with 80% to 95% appearing a single time and nearly 25% taken by the ten largest. The sample was naive CD8+ T cells sorted from blood. These receptors originate from a man aged 25 to 45 in good health. Both conserved end residues are part of each CDR3. D genes are given only for firm matches. Only some rows state a clone size, as once, few, many or a class for expanded clones.

clone size: NA
J gene: TRBJ2-5
D gene: TRBD1
V gene: TRBV5-1
CDR3 protein: CASAGTGSFFSETQYF
CDR3 DNA: TGCGCCAGCGCCGGGACAGGGTCTTTTTTCTCCGAGACCCAGTACTTC

clone size: NA
J gene: TRBJ1-4
D gene: NA
V gene: TRBV7-3
CDR3 protein: CASSSCRQSTNEKLFF
CDR3 DNA: TGTGCCAGCAGCTCCTGCCGACAGTCAACTAATGAAAAACTGTTTTTT

clone size: NA
J gene: TRBJ2-7
D gene: TRBD2
V gene: TRBV4-3
CDR3 protein: CASSQNSGAYEQYF
CDR3 DNA: TGCGCCAGCAGCCAAAATAGCGGGGCCTACGAGCAGTACTTC

clone size: NA
J gene: TRBJ2-1
D gene: NA
V gene: TRBV11-2
CDR3 protein: CASSNTGRLPNEQFF
CDR3 DNA: TGTGCCAGCAGCAATACGGGACGCCTTCCCAATGAGCAGTTCTTC

clone size: NA
J gene: TRBJ2-1
D gene: NA
V gene: TRBV4-1
CDR3 protein: CASSQDPRGNEQFF
CDR3 DNA: TGCGCCAGCAGCCAAGATCCCAGGGGTAATGAGCAGTTCTTC

clone size: NA
J gene: TRBJ2-2
D gene: NA
V gene: TRBV2
CDR3 protein: CASSDLRAPVAGELFF
CDR3 DNA: TGTGCCAGCAGTGATTTGAGGGCACCAGTCGCCGGGGAGCTGTTTTTT

clone size: NA
J gene: TRBJ1-4
D gene: TRBD1
V gene: TRBV11-2
CDR3 protein: CASSQSPVGTANEKLFF
CDR3 DNA: TGTGCCAGCAGCCAGTCGCCTGTCGGGACAGCTAATGAAAAACTGTTTTTT

clone size: NA
J gene: TRBJ2-1
D gene: NA
V gene: TRBV5-6
CDR3 protein: CASMTHAYNEQFF
CDR3 DNA: TGTGCCAGCATGACACATGCCTACAATGAGCAGTTCTTC

clone size: NA
J gene: TRBJ2-3
D gene: TRBD2
V gene: TRBV7-9
CDR3 protein: CASSSLAGRAADTQYF
CDR3 DNA: TGTGCCAGCAGCTCCCTAGCGGGAAGGGCCGCAGATACGCAGTATTTT

clone size: NA
J gene: TRBJ2-7
D gene: TRBD1
V gene: TRBV16
CDR3 protein: CASSPDRDEQYF
CDR3 DNA: TGTGCCAGCAGCCCCGACAGGGACGAGCAGTACTTC

clone size: NA
J gene: TRBJ2-2
D gene: NA
V gene: TRBV2
CDR3 protein: CASSSYANTGELFF
CDR3 DNA: TGTGCCAGCAGTAGTTACGCGAACACCGGGGAGCTGTTTTTT

clone size: once
J gene: TRBJ1-2
D gene: NA
V gene: TRBV9
CDR3 protein: CASSPRGDGYTF
CDR3 DNA: TGTGCCAGCAGCCCGAGGGGCGATGGCTACACCTTC

clone size: NA
J gene: TRBJ2-3
D gene: NA
V gene: TRBV2
CDR3 protein: CASSETRTDTQYF
CDR3 DNA: TGTGCCAGCAGTGAGACTCGGACAGATACGCAGTATTTT

clone size: NA
J gene: TRBJ2-2
D gene: TRBD1
V gene: TRBV27
CDR3 protein: CASSFILTGGLAGELFF
CDR3 DNA: TGTGCCAGCAGTTTTATTCTTACAGGGGGCTTAGCCGGGGAGCTGTTTTTT

clone size: NA
J gene: TRBJ1-1
D gene: NA
V gene: TRBV9
CDR3 protein: CASSQAGITNTEAFF
CDR3 DNA: TGTGCCAGCAGCCAAGCGGGGATAACGAACACTGAAGCTTTCTTT

clone size: NA
J gene: TRBJ2-1
D gene: TRBD2
V gene: TRBV19
CDR3 protein: CASSLAGYNEQFF
CDR3 DNA: TGTGCCAGTAGTCTAGCGGGGTACAATGAGCAGTTCTTC

clone size: NA
J gene: TRBJ1-5
D gene: TRBD1
V gene: TRBV6-8
CDR3 protein: CASRGTGYWSNQPQHF
CDR3 DNA: TGTGCCAGCAGGGGGACAGGGTATTGGAGCAATCAGCCCCAGCATTTT

clone size: once
J gene: TRBJ2-7
D gene: NA
V gene: TRBV30
CDR3 protein: CAWNIGVAGPYEQYF
CDR3 DNA: TGTGCCTGGAACATTGGTGTGGCAGGGCCCTACGAGCAGTACTTC

clone size: NA
J gene: TRBJ1-5
D gene: NA
V gene: TRBV7-2
CDR3 protein: CASSSWGDQPQHF
CDR3 DNA: TGTGCCAGCAGCTCCTGGGGGGATCAGCCCCAGCATTTT

clone size: NA
J gene: TRBJ2-7
D gene: TRBD2
V gene: TRBV19
CDR3 protein: CASSKRENWYEQYF
CDR3 DNA: TGTGCCAGTTCCAAGCGGGAGAATTGGTACGAGCAGTACTTC

clone size: NA
J gene: TRBJ2-1
D gene: NA
V gene: TRBV7-9
CDR3 protein: CASTPQGWDNEQFF
CDR3 DNA: TGTGCCAGCACGCCCCAGGGGTGGGACAATGAGCAGTTCTTC

clone size: NA
J gene: TRBJ2-1
D gene: NA
V gene: TRBV7-9
CDR3 protein: CASSPATLRANEQFF
CDR3 DNA: TGTGCCAGCAGCCCCGCCACCCTGAGGGCCAATGAGCAGTTCTTC

clone size: NA
J gene: TRBJ1-5
D gene: NA
V gene: TRBV27
CDR3 protein: CASSLTPTGNQPQHF
CDR3 DNA: TGTGCCAGCAGTTTAACCCCAACAGGCAATCAGCCCCAGCATTTT

clone size: NA
J gene: TRBJ1-1
D gene: NA
V gene: TRBV13
CDR3 protein: CASSVLLGQDTEAFF
CDR3 DNA: TGTGCCAGCAGCGTGCTATTGGGACAAGACACTGAAGCTTTCTTT

clone size: NA
J gene: TRBJ1-3
D gene: NA
V gene: TRBV9
CDR3 protein: CASSVYSSRGQGNTIYF
CDR3 DNA: TGTGCCAGCAGCGTATACTCTTCGCGGGGGCAAGGAAACACCATATATTTT

clone size: NA
J gene: TRBJ2-7
D gene: NA
V gene: TRBV5-4
CDR3 protein: CASSLGDSEPYEQYF
CDR3 DNA: TGTGCCAGCAGCTTGGGCGACAGTGAGCCCTACGAGCAGTACTTC

clone size: NA
J gene: TRBJ2-5
D gene: TRBD2
V gene: TRBV19
CDR3 protein: CASSIGLAGTETQYF
CDR3 DNA: TGTGCCAGTAGTATAGGGTTAGCGGGCACAGAGACCCAGTACTTC

clone size: NA
J gene: TRBJ2-1
D gene: NA
V gene: TRBV5-6
CDR3 protein: CASSYEAPGPSPSGQFF
CDR3 DNA: TGTGCCAGCAGCTACGAGGCACCGGGACCGAGCCCCAGTGGGCAGTTCTTC

clone size: NA
J gene: TRBJ2-2
D gene: TRBD2
V gene: TRBV7-8
CDR3 protein: CASSFLGTSDGELFF
CDR3 DNA: TGTGCCAGCAGCTTTTTGGGGACTAGTGACGGGGAGCTGTTTTTT

clone size: NA
J gene: TRBJ2-1
D gene: TRBD2
V gene: TRBV27
CDR3 protein: CASRGFSGRYNEQFF
CDR3 DNA: TGTGCCAGCAGGGGATTTAGCGGGAGATACAATGAGCAGTTCTTC

clone size: NA
J gene: TRBJ2-3
D gene: NA
V gene: TRBV11-1
CDR3 protein: CASSPTRGADTQYF
CDR3 DNA: TGTGCCAGCAGCCCCACCCGTGGGGCAGATACGCAGTATTTT

clone size: NA
J gene: TRBJ2-3
D gene: NA
V gene: TRBV27
CDR3 protein: CASSLWPGTDTQYF
CDR3 DNA: TGTGCCAGCAGTTTATGGCCGGGCACAGATACGCAGTATTTT

clone size: once
J gene: TRBJ2-3
D gene: TRBD2
V gene: TRBV5-6
CDR3 protein: CASSPGTSGSTDTQYF
CDR3 DNA: TGTGCCAGCAGCCCCGGGACTAGCGGGAGCACAGATACGCAGTATTTT

clone size: NA
J gene: TRBJ2-7
D gene: NA
V gene: TRBV29-1
CDR3 protein: CSVRDTSYEQYF
CDR3 DNA: TGCAGCGTACGGGACACCTCCTACGAGCAGTACTTC

clone size: once
J gene: TRBJ2-7
D gene: TRBD1
V gene: TRBV4-1
CDR3 protein: CASSQGQGAWEQYF
CDR3 DNA: TGCGCCAGCAGCCAAGGCCAGGGGGCATGGGAGCAGTACTTC

clone size: few
J gene: TRBJ1-2
D gene: TRBD1
V gene: TRBV5-4
CDR3 protein: CASSLGWQGGEGYTF
CDR3 DNA: TGTGCCAGCAGCTTGGGGTGGCAGGGGGGAGAAGGCTACACCTTC

clone size: NA
J gene: TRBJ2-7
D gene: NA
V gene: TRBV12-2
CDR3 protein: CASRSQRTGSTYEQYF
CDR3 DNA: TGTGCAAGTCGCTCCCAGCGGACCGGTTCCACCTACGAGCAGTACTTC

clone size: NA
J gene: TRBJ2-2
D gene: NA
V gene: TRBV9
CDR3 protein: CASSVEEGLSAGELFF
CDR3 DNA: TGTGCCAGCAGCGTAGAAGAGGGTTTATCCGCCGGGGAGCTGTTTTTT

clone size: NA
J gene: TRBJ1-1
D gene: NA
V gene: TRBV7-6
CDR3 protein: CASSLATNTEAFF
CDR3 DNA: TGTGCCAGCAGCTTAGCGACGAACACTGAAGCTTTCTTT

clone size: NA
J gene: TRBJ2-7
D gene: TRBD1
V gene: TRBV5-1
CDR3 protein: CASRQTGGIYEQYF
CDR3 DNA: TGCGCCAGCAGACAGACAGGGGGCATATACGAGCAGTACTTC

clone size: NA
J gene: TRBJ2-2
D gene: TRBD1
V gene: TRBV27
CDR3 protein: CASRPLTGGLNTGELFF
CDR3 DNA: TGTGCCAGCAGACCCTTGACAGGGGGCTTGAACACCGGGGAGCTGTTTTTT

clone size: NA
J gene: TRBJ1-1
D gene: NA
V gene: TRBV7-2
CDR3 protein: CASSSLGLGVNTEAFF
CDR3 DNA: TGTGCCAGCAGCTCCTTGGGGTTGGGAGTGAACACTGAAGCTTTCTTT

clone size: NA
J gene: TRBJ2-2
D gene: TRBD1
V gene: TRBV7-8
CDR3 protein: CASSLVGSRGLDTGELFF
CDR3 DNA: TGTGCCAGCAGCTTAGTGGGCAGCAGGGGGCTTGACACCGGGGAGCTGTTTTTT

clone size: NA
J gene: TRBJ2-7
D gene: NA
V gene: TRBV4-1
CDR3 protein: CASSQGGVEQYF
CDR3 DNA: TGCGCCAGCAGCCAAGGAGGGGTCGAGCAGTACTTC

clone size: NA
J gene: TRBJ2-1
D gene: NA
V gene: TRBV15
CDR3 protein: CATSRENVNEQFF
CDR3 DNA: TGTGCCACCAGCAGAGAGAACGTCAATGAGCAGTTCTTC

clone size: NA
J gene: TRBJ1-1
D gene: NA
V gene: TRBV27
CDR3 protein: CASSPGMNHAEAFF
CDR3 DNA: TGTGCCAGCAGCCCAGGGATGAACCACGCTGAAGCTTTCTTT

clone size: NA
J gene: TRBJ2-1
D gene: TRBD2
V gene: TRBV7-6
CDR3 protein: CASSLYTSGIYNEQFF
CDR3 DNA: TGTGCCAGCAGCTTATATACTAGCGGGATATACAATGAGCAGTTCTTC

clone size: NA
J gene: TRBJ2-1
D gene: TRBD2
V gene: TRBV9
CDR3 protein: CASSAETGGPYNEQFF
CDR3 DNA: TGTGCCAGCAGCGCAGAGACGGGAGGCCCCTACAATGAGCAGTTCTTC

clone size: NA
J gene: TRBJ1-2
D gene: NA
V gene: TRBV7-9
CDR3 protein: CASSLGDYGYTF
CDR3 DNA: TGTGCCAGCAGCTTAGGGGACTATGGCTACACCTTC

clone size: once
J gene: TRBJ2-2
D gene: TRBD2
V gene: TRBV5-5
CDR3 protein: CASSLGLGISGSPNTGELFF
CDR3 DNA: TGTGCCAGCAGCTTGGGGCTGGGGATTAGCGGGAGCCCGAACACCGGGGAGCTGTTTTTT

clone size: NA
J gene: TRBJ2-3
D gene: NA
V gene: TRBV7-9
CDR3 protein: CASSIFQDTQYF
CDR3 DNA: TGTGCCAGCAGCATATTCCAAGATACGCAGTATTTT

clone size: NA
J gene: TRBJ2-1
D gene: NA
V gene: TRBV27
CDR3 protein: CASSLYTGTGKGNEQFF
CDR3 DNA: TGTGCCAGCAGTTTGTACACCGGGACCGGGAAGGGCAATGAGCAGTTCTTC

clone size: NA
J gene: TRBJ2-2
D gene: TRBD2
V gene: TRBV7-7
CDR3 protein: CASSPGGLAELNTGELFF
CDR3 DNA: TGTGCCAGCAGCCCAGGGGGACTAGCGGAGCTGAACACCGGGGAGCTGTTTTTT

clone size: NA
J gene: TRBJ2-3
D gene: NA
V gene: TRBV5-5
CDR3 protein: CASSLIEATDTQYF
CDR3 DNA: TGTGCCAGCAGCTTGATCGAGGCCACAGATACGCAGTATTTT

clone size: NA
J gene: TRBJ2-3
D gene: NA
V gene: TRBV9
CDR3 protein: CASSGRDPDTQYF
CDR3 DNA: TGTGCCAGCAGCGGCCGGGACCCAGATACGCAGTATTTT

clone size: NA
J gene: TRBJ2-7
D gene: NA
V gene: TRBV28
CDR3 protein: CASTSLGDGYEQYF
CDR3 DNA: TGTGCCAGCACCTCCCTAGGGGACGGTTACGAGCAGTACTTC

clone size: NA
J gene: TRBJ2-3
D gene: NA
V gene: TRBV19
CDR3 protein: CASSIWGYEGDTQYF
CDR3 DNA: TGTGCCAGTAGTATTTGGGGCTACGAAGGAGATACGCAGTATTTT

clone size: NA
J gene: TRBJ1-2
D gene: TRBD1
V gene: TRBV2
CDR3 protein: CASSGPLTGAADGYTF
CDR3 DNA: TGTGCCAGCAGCGGGCCATTAACAGGGGCCGCTGATGGCTACACCTTC